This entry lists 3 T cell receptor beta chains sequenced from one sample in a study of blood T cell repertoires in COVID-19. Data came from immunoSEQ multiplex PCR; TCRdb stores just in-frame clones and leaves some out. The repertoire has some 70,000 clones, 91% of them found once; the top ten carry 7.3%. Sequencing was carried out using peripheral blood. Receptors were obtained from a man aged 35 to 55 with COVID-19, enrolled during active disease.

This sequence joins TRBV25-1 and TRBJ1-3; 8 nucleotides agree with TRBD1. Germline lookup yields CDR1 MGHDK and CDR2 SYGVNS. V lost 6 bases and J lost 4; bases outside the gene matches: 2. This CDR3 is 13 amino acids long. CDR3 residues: CASRRQGGNTIYF. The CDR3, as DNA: TGTGCCAGCAGAAGACAGGGGGGAAACACCATATATTTT.

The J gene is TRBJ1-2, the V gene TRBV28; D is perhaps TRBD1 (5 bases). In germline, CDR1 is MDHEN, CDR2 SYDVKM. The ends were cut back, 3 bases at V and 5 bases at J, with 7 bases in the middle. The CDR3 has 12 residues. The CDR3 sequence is CASSLGGYGYTF. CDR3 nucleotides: TGTGCCAGCAGTTTGGGGGGGTATGGCTACACCTTC.

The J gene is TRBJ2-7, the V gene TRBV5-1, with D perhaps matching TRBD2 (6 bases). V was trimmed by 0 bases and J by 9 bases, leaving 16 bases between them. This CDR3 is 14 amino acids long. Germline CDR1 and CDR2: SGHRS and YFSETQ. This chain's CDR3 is CASSLEASSGGQYF. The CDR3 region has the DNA TGCGCCAGCAGCTTGGAGGCTAGCTCCGGGGGGCAGTACTTC.